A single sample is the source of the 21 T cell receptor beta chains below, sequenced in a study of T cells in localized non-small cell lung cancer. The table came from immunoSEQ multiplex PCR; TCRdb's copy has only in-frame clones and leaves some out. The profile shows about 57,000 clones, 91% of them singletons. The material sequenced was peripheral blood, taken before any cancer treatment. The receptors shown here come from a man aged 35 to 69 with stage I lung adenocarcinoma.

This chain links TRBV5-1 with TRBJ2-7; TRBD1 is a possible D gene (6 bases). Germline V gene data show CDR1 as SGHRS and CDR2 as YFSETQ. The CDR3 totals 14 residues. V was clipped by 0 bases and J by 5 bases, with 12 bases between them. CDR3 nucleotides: TGCGCCAGCAGCTTGGGGCAGGGGACCCACGAGCAGTACTTC. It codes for CASSLGQGTHEQYF.

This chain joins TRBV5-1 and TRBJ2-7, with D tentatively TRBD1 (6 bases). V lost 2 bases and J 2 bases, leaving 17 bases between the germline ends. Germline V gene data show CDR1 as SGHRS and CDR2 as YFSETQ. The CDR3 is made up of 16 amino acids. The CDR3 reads CASSLPSGRGPYEQYF. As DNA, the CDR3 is TGCGCCAGCAGCTTACCGTCGGGCAGGGGTCCCTACGAGCAGTACTTC.

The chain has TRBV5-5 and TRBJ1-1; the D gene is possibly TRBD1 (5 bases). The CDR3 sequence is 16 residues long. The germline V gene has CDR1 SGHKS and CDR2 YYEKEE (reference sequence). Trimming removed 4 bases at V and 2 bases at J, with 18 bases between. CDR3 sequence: CASSTSPGTVNTEAFF. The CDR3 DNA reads TGTGCCAGCAGCACCTCCCCCGGGACGGTAAACACTGAAGCTTTCTTT.

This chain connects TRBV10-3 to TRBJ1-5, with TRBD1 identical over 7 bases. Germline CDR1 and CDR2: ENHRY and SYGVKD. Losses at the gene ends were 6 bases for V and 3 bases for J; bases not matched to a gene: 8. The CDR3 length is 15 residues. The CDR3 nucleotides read TGTGCCATCAGCCCAGGGACAGAAAACAATCAGCCCCAGCATTTT. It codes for CAISPGTENNQPQHF.

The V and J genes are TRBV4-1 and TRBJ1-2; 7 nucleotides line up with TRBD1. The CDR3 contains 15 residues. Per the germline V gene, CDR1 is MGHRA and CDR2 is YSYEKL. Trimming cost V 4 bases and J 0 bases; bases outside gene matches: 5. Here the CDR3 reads CASSPGTESNYGYTF. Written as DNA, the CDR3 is TGCGCCAGCAGCCCAGGGACAGAGTCTAACTATGGCTACACCTTC.

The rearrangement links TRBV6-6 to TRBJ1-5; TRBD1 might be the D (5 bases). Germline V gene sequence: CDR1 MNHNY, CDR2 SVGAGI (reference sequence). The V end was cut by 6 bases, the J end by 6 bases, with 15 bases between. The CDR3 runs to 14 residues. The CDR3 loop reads CASSEGRVAQPQHF. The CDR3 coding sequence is TGTGCCAGCAGCGAAGGCAGGGTGGCTCAGCCCCAGCATTTT.

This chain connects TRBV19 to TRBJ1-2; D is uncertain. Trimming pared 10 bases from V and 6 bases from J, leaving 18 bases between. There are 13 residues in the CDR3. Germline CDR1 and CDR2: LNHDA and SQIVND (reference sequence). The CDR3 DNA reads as TGTGCCACCACGGACGCTCCTAGAAATGGCTACACCTTC. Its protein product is CATTDAPRNGYTF.

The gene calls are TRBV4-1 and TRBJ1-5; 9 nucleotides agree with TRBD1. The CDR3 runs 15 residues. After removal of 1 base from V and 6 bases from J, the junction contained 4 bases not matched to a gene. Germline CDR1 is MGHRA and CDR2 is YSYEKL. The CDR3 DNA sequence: TGCGCCAGCAGCCAAGTCGGGACAGGGCTTCAGCCCCAGCATTTT. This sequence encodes CASSQVGTGLQPQHF.

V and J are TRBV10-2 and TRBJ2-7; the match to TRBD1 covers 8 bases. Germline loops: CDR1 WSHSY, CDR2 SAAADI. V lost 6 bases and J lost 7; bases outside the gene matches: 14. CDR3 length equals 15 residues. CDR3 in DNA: TGCGCCAGCAGGAGACCGGGACAGGTACCTTGGGAGCAGTACTTC. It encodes CASRRPGQVPWEQYF.

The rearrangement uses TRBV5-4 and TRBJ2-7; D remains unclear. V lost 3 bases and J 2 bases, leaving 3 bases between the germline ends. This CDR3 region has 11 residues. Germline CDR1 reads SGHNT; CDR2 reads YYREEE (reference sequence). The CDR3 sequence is CASSSPYEQYF. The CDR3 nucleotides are TGTGCCAGCAGCTCCCCCTACGAGCAGTACTTC.

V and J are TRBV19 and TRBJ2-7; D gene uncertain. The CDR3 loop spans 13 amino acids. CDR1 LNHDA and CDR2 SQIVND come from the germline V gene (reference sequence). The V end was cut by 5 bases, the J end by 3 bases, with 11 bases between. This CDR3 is CASSAAGDYEQYF. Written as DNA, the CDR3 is TGTGCCAGTAGTGCCGCCGGTGACTACGAGCAGTACTTC.

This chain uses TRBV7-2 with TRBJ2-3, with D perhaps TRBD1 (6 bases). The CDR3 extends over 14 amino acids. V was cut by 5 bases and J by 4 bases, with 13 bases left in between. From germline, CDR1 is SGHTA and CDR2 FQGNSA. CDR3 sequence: CASSPRQVADTQYF. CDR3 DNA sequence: TGTGCCAGCAGCCCAAGACAGGTAGCAGATACGCAGTATTTT.

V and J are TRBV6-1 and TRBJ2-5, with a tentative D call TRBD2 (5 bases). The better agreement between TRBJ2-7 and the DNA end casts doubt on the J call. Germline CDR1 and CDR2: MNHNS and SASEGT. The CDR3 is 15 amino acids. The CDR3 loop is CASRAGPGSSYEQYF. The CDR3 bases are TGTGCCAGCAGGGCCGGCCCGGGGAGCTCCTACGAGCAGTACTTC.

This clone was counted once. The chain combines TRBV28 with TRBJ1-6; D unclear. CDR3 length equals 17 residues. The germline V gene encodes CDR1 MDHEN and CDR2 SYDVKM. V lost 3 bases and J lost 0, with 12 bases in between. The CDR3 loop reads CASSFAGLSSYNSPLHF. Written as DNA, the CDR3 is TGTGCCAGCAGTTTCGCGGGCTTGAGCTCCTATAATTCACCCCTCCACTTT.

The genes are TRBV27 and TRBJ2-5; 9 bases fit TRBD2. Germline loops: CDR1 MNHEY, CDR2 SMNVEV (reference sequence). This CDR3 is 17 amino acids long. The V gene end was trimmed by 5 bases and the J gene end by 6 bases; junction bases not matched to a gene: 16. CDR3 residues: CASSPSGAGGPWKTQYF. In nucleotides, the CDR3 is TGTGCCAGCAGTCCCAGTGGGGCGGGAGGGCCTTGGAAGACCCAGTACTTC.

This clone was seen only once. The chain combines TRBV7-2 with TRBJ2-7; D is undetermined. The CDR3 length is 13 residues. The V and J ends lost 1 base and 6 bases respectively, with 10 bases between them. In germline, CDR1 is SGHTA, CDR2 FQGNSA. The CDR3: CASSLGGSGEQYF. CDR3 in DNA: TGTGCCAGCAGCTTAGGAGGTTCGGGCGAGCAGTACTTC.

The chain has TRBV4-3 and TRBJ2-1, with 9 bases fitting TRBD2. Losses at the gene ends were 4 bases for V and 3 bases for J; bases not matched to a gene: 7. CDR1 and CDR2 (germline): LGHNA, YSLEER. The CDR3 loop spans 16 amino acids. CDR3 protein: CASSPTLAGVYNEQFF. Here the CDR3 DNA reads TGCGCCAGCAGCCCCACTTTAGCGGGAGTCTACAATGAGCAGTTCTTC.

CDR3 nucleotides: TGTGCCAGCAGCGTAGGCGGGAGGGCCGGAAACATTCAGTACTTC. Translating gives CASSVGGRAGNIQYF. The chain recombines TRBV9 with TRBJ2-4; 9 bases align to TRBD2. The ends lost 0 bases at V and 6 bases at J; junction bases unmatched: 4. CDR3 length: 15 amino acids. The germline V gene encodes CDR1 SGDLS and CDR2 YYNGEE. The full variable domain, in which reference TRBV9 and TRBJ2-4 provide the parts outside the CDR3, is DSGVTQTPKHLITATGQRVTLRCSPRSGDLSVYWYQQSLDQGLQFLIQYYNGEERAKGNILERFSAQQFPDLHSELNLSSLELGDSALYFCASSVGGRAGNIQYFGAGTRLSVL.

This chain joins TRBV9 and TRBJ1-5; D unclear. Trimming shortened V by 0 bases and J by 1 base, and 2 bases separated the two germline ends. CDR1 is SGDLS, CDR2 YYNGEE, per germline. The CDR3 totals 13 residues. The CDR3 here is CASSVGSNQPQHF. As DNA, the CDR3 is TGTGCCAGCAGCGTAGGGAGCAATCAGCCCCAGCATTTT.

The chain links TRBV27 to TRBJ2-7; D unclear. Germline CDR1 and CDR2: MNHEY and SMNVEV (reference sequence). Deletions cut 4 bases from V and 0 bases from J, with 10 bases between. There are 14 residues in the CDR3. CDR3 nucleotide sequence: TGTGCCAGCAGTTCGGCTAGGAACTCCTACGAGCAGTACTTC. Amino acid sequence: CASSSARNSYEQYF.

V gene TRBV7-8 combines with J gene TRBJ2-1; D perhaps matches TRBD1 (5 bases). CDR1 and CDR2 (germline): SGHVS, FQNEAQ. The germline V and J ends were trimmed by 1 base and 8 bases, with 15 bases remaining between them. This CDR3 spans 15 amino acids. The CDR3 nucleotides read TGTGCCAGCAGCTTAGGTACAGGATTTTTCGATGAGCAGTTCTTC. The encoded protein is CASSLGTGFFDEQFF.